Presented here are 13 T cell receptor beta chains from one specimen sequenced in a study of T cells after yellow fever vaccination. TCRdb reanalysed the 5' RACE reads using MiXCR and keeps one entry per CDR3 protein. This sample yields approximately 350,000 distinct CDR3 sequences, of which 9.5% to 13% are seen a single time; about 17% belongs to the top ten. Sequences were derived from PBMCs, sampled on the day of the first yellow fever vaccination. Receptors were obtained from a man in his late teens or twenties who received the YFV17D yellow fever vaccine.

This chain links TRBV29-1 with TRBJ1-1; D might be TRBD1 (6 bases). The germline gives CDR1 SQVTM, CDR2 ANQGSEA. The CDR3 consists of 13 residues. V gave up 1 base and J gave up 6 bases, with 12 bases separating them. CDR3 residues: CSVEGTGWSEAFF. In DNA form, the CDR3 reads TGCAGCGTTGAAGGTACAGGGTGGTCTGAAGCTTTCTTT.

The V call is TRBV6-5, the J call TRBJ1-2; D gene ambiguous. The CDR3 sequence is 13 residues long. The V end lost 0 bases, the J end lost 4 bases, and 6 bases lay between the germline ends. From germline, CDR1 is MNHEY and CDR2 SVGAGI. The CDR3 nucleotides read TGTGCCAGCAGTTACTCCCGGGCCTATGGCTACACCTTC. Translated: CASSYSRAYGYTF.

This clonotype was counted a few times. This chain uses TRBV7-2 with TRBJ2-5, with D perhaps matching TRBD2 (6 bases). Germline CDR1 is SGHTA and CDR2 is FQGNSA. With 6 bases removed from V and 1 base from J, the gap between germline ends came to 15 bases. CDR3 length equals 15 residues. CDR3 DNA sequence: TGTGCCAGCAGTCGCAGGATGGGGGGCCAAGAGACCCAGTACTTC. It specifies CASSRRMGGQETQYF.

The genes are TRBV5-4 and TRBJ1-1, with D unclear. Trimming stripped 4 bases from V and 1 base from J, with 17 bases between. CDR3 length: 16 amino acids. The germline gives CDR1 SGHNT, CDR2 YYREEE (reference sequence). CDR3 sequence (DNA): TGTGCCAGCAGCCGTTTCGACCGCGTTACGAACACTGAAGCTTTCTTT. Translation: CASSRFDRVTNTEAFF.

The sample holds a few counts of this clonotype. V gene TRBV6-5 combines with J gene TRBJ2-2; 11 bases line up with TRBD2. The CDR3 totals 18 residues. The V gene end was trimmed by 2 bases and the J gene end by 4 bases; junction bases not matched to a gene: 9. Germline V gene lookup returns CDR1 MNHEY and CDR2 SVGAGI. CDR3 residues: CASSYLAGLAESTGELFF. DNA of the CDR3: TGTGCCAGCAGTTACCTGGCGGGACTAGCGGAGAGCACCGGGGAGCTGTTTTTT.

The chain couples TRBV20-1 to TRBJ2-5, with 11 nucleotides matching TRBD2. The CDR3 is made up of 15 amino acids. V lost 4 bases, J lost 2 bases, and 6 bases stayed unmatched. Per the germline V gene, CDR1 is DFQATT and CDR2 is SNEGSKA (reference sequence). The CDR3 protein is CSATSTSGTQETQYF. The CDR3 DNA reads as TGCAGTGCTACCTCGACTAGCGGGACACAAGAGACCCAGTACTTC.

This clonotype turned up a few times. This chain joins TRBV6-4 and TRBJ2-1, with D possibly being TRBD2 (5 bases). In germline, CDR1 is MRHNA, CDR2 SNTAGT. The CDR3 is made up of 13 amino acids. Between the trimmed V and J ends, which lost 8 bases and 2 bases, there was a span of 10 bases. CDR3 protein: CASAGETYNEQFF. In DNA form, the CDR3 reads TGTGCCAGCGCTGGGGAGACCTACAATGAGCAGTTCTTC.

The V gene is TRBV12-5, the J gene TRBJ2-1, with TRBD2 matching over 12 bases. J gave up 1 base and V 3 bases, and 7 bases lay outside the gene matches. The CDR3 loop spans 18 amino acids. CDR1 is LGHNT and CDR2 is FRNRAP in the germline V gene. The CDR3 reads CASGFTGLAGLSYNEQFF. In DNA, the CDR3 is TGTGCTAGTGGTTTTACAGGACTAGCGGGGCTTTCCTACAATGAGCAGTTCTTC.

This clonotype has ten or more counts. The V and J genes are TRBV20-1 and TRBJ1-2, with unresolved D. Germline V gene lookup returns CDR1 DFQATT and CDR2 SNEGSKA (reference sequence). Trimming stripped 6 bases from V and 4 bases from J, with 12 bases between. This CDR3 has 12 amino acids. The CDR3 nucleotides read TGCAGTGCAAGCCACGGATCCTATGGCTACACCTTC. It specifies CSASHGSYGYTF.

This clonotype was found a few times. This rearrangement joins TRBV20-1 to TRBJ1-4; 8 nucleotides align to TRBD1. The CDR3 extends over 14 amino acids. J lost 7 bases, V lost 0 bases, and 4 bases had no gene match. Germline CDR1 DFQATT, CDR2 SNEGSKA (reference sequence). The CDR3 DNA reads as TGCAGTGCTAGAGATCGGCAGGGGGCTGAAAAACTGTTTTTT. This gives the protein CSARDRQGAEKLFF.

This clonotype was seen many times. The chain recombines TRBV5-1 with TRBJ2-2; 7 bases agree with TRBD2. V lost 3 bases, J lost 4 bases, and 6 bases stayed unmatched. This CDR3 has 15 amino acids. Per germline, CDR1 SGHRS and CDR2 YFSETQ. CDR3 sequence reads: CASSSPGLLTGELFF. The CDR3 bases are TGCGCCAGCAGCTCTCCGGGACTACTCACCGGGGAGCTGTTTTTT.

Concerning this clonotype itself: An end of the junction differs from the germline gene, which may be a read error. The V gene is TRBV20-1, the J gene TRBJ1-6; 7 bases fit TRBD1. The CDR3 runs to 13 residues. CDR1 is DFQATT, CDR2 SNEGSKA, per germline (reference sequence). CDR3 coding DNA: TGCAGTGCTCCGACAGGGAGTTATTCAACCCTCCACTTT. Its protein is CSAPTGSYSTLHF.

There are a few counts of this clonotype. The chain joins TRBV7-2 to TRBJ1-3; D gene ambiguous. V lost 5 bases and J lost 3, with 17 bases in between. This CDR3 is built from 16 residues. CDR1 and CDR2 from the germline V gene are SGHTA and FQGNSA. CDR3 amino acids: CASSPQPPDSGNTIYF. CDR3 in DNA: TGTGCCAGCAGCCCTCAACCCCCGGATAGTGGAAACACCATATATTTT.